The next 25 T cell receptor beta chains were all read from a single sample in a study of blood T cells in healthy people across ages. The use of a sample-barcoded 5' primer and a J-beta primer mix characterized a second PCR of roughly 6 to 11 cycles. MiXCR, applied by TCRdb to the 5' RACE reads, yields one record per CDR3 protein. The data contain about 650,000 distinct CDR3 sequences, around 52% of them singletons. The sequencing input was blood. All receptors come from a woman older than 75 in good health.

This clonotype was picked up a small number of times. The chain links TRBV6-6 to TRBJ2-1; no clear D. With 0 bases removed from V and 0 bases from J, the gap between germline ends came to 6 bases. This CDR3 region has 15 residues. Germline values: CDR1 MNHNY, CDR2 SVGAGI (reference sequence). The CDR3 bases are TGTGCCAGCAGTTACTCCCAGGCCTCCTACAATGAGCAGTTCTTC. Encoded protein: CASSYSQASYNEQFF.

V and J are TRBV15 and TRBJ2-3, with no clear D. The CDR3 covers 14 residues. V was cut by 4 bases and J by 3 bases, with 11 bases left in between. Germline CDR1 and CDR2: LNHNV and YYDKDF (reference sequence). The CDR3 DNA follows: TGTGCCACCAGCACTACACGAGTAACAGATACGCAGTATTTT. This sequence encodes CATSTTRVTDTQYF.

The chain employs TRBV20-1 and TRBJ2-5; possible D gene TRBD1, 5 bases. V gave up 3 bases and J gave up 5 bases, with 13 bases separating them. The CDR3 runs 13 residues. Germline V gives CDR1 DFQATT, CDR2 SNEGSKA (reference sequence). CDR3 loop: CSASRAVAETQYF. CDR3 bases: TGCAGTGCTAGCAGGGCAGTTGCGGAGACCCAGTACTTC.

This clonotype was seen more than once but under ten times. This CDR3 reads CASRDDSSYNEQYF. CDR3 coding DNA: TGTGCCAGCAGGGACGATAGCTCCTACAATGAGCAGTACTTC. The chain recombines TRBV6-5 with TRBJ2-1; D gene unclear. Matching the DNA end better, TRBJ2-7 makes the J call doubtful. Germline V gene lookup returns CDR1 MNHEY and CDR2 SVGAGI. The CDR3 is 14 amino acids.

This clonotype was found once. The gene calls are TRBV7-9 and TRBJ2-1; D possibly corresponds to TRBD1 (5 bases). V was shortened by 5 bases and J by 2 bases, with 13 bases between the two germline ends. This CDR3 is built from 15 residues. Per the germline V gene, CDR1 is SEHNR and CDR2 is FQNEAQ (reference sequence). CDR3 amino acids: CASSMMDTPYNEQFF. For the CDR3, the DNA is TGTGCCAGCAGCATGATGGACACCCCCTACAATGAGCAGTTCTTC.

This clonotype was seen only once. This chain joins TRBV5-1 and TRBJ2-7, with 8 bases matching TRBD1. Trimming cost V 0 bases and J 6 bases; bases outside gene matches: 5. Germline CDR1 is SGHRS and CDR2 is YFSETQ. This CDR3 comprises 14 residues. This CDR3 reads CASSLGQGSGEQYF. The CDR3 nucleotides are TGCGCCAGCAGCTTGGGACAGGGGAGTGGCGAGCAGTACTTC.

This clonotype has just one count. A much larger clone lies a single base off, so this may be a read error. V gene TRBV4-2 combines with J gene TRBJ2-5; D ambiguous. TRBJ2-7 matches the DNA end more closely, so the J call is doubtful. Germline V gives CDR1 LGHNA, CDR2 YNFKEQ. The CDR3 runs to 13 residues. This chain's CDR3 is CASSQEGNHEQYF. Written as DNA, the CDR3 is TGTGCCAGCAGCCAAGAAGGGAACCACGAGCAGTACTTC.

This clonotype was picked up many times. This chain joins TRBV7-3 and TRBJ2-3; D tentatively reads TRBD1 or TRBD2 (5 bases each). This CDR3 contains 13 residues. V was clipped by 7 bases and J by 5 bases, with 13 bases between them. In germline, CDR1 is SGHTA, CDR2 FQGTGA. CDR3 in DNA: TGTGCCAGCACCTCGGGGCCCTTAGATACGCAGTATTTT. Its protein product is CASTSGPLDTQYF.

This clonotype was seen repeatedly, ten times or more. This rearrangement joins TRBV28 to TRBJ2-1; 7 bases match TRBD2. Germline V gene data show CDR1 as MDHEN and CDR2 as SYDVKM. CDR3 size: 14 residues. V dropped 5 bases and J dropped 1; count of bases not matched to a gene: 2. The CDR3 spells CASSTGGSYNEQFF. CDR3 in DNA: TGTGCCAGCAGTACCGGGGGGTCCTACAATGAGCAGTTCTTC.

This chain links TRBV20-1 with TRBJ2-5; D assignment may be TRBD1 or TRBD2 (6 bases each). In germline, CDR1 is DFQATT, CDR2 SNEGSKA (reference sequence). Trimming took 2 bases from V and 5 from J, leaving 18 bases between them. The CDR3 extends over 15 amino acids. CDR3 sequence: CSARSIRGATETQYF. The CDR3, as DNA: TGCAGTGCTAGATCAATAAGGGGGGCGACGGAGACCCAGTACTTC.

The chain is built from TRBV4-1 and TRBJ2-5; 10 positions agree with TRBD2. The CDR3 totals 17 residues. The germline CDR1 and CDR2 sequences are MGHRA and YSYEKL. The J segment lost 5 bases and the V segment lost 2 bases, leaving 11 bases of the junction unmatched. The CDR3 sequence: CASSQRDSGGPKETQYF. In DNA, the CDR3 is TGCGCCAGCAGCCAAAGAGATAGCGGGGGGCCTAAGGAGACCCAGTACTTC.

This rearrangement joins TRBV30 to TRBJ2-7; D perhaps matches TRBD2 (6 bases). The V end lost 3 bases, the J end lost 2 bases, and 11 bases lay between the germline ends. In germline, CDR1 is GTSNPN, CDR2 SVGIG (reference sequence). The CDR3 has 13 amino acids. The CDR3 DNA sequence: TGTGCCTGGAGCGGGGGTGTAGCCTACGAGCAGTACTTC. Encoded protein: CAWSGGVAYEQYF.

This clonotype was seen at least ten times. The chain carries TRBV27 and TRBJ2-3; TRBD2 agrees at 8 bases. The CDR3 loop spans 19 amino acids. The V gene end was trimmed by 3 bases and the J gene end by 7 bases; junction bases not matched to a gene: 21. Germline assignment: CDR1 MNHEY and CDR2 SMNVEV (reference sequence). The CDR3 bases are TGTGCCAGCAGTTTCCTACGGAGTAGCGGGAAGGTACTCCGATATACGCAGTATTTT. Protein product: CASSFLRSSGKVLRYTQYF.

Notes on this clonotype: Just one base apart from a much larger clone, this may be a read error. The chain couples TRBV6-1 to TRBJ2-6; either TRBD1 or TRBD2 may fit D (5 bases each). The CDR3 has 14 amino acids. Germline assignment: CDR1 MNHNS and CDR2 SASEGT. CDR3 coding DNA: TGTGCCAGCAGTGATTGGGACGGGGCCAACGCCCTGACTTTC. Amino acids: CASSDWDGANALTF.

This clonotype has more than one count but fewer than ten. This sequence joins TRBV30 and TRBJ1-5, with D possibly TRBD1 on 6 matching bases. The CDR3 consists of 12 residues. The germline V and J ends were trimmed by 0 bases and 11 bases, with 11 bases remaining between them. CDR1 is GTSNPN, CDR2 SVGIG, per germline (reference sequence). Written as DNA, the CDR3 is TGTGCCTGGAGTGTAGGACAGTCGGCCCAGCATTTT. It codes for CAWSVGQSAQHF.

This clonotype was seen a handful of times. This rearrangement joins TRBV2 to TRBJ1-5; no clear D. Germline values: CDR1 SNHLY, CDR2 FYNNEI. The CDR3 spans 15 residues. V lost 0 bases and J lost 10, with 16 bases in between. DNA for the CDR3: TGTGCCAGCAGTGAAGCGCTCCCGGGCGGCGGACCCCAGCATTTT. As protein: CASSEALPGGGPQHF.

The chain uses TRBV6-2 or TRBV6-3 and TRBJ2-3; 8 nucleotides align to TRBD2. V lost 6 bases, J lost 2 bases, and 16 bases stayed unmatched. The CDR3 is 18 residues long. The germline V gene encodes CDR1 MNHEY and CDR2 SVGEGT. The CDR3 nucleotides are TGTGCCAGCAGCTCCCCCGGGGGTAGCGGGACCGACACAGATACGCAGTATTTT. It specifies CASSSPGGSGTDTDTQYF.

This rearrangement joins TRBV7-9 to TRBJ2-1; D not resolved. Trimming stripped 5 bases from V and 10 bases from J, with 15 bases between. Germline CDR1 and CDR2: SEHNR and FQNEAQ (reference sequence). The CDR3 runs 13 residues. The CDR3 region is CASSLSSTAEQFF. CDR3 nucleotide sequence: TGTGCCAGCAGCCTCTCTAGTACAGCGGAGCAGTTCTTC.

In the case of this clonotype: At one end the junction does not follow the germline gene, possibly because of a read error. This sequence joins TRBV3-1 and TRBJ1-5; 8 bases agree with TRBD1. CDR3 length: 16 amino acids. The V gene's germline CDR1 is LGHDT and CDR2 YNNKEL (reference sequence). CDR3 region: CASSQEGQGSDQPQHF. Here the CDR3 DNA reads TGTGCCAGCAGCCAAGAAGGACAGGGTAGCGATCAGCCCCAGCATTTT.

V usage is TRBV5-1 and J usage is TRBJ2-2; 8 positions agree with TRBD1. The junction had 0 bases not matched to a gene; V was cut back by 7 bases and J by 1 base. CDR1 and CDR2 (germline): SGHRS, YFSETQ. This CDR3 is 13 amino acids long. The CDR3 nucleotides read TGCGCCAGCGGACAGGGGAACACCGGGGAGCTGTTTTTT. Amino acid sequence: CASGQGNTGELFF.

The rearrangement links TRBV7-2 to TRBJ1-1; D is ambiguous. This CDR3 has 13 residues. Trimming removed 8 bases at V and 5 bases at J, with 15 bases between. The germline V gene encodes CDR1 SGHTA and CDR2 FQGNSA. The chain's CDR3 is CASFPFSRTEAFF. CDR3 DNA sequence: TGTGCCAGCTTTCCTTTTAGTCGGACTGAAGCTTTCTTT.

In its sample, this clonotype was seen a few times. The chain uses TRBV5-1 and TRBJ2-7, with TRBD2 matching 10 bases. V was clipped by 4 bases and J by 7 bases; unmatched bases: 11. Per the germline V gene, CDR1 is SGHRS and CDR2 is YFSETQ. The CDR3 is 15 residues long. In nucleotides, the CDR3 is TGCGCCAGCAGCCCGGGGGTAGCGGGAGGCATTGAGCAGTACTTC. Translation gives CASSPGVAGGIEQYF.

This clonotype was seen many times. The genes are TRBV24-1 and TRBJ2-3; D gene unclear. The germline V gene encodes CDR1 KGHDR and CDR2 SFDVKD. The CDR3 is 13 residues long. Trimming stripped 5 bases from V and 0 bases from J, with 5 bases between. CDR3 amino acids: CATSARSTDTQYF. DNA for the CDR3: TGTGCCACCAGTGCGCGAAGCACAGATACGCAGTATTTT.

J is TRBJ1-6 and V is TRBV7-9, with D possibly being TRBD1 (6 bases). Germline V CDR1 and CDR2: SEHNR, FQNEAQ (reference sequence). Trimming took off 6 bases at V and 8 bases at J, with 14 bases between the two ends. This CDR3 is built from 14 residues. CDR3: CASSFGQQDSPLHF. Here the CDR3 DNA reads TGTGCCAGCAGTTTTGGACAGCAAGATTCACCCCTCCACTTT.

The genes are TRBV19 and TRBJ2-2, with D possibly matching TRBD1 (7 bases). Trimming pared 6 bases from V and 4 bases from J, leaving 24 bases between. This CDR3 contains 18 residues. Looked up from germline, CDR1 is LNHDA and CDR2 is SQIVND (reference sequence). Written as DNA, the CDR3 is TGTGCCAGTAGCTTAGTGGAGGGCCGGGGACAGCGCACCGGGGAGCTGTTTTTT. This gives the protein CASSLVEGRGQRTGELFF.